This paragraph reports one TCR beta chain. Its specificity is not known. Here immunoSEQ multiplex PCR was the method, and the copy in TCRdb shows in-frame clones only, minus some. Of tens of thousands of clones detected, 70% to 85% appear once; the ten largest clones hold roughly 5.4%. Between the trimmed V and J ends, which lost 1 base and 3 bases, there was a span of 15 bases. CDR1 is SGHRS, CDR2 YFSETQ, per germline. This CDR3 region has 16 residues. This sample is drawn from a study of a mutant IDH1 vaccine in newly diagnosed glioma. The time point denotes: week 47, end of study. Each vaccine dose was 300 ug of mutant IDH1 20-mer peptide, with topical imiquimod.

The sequence derives from a man aged 50 to 59 with glioma. The chain employs TRBV5-1 and TRBJ2-3; maybe TRBD2 (7 bases). The sequencing here drew on PBMCs, taken from a glioma patient whose treatment included an IDH1 peptide vaccine. This chain's CDR3 is CASSLTEGGDTDTQYF. The CDR3 DNA reads as TGCGCCAGCAGCTTGACCGAAGGGGGGGATACAGATACGCAGTATTTT.